This T cell receptor (beta chain) is drawn from a study of blood T cell repertoires in COVID-19. Study information: Samples came from the United States, Italy and Spain, spanning acute and convalescent COVID-19.

This CDR3 has 14 residues. CDR1 MNHEY and CDR2 SVGAGI come from the germline V gene. With 7 bases removed from V and 1 base from J, the gap between germline ends came to 13 bases. In assigning cohorts, the study relied on participant-reported clinical history. Per the original methods: The authors estimated nucleated cell counts from reference gene primer amplification. Sequencing used immunoSEQ multiplex PCR; TCRdb keeps in-frame clones, though not all of them. The V and J calls and clone size are taken from that table; D and trimming were inferred from the DNA. The sample includes 300,000 to 400,000 clones, approximately 81% of them seen just once.

The J gene is TRBJ1-1, the V gene TRBV6-5; D not certain. Specimen: PBMCs or T cells enriched from blood (not recorded which). This clonotype originated in a woman aged 30 to 39 who had been exposed to COVID-19. The CDR3, as DNA: TGTGCCAGCATTGGTAAGTCGCGGAACACTGAAGCTTTCTTT. It encodes CASIGKSRNTEAFF.